This TCR beta chain is drawn from a study of T cell responses to AZD1222 COVID-19 vaccine. The length of the CDR3 is 16 residues. V gave up 3 bases and J gave up 0 bases; unmatched junction bases: 3. From germline, CDR1 is SGHRS and CDR2 YFSETQ. Sequenced by immunoSEQ multiplex PCR; TCRdb stores in-frame clones only, minus some. Counted here are roughly 100,000 clones, roughly 84% occurring once; the ten biggest clones make up 10% to 15%. The sequenced sample was peripheral blood, obtained on day 0 of AZD1222 vaccination. This sequence originates from an adult in good health. V and J are TRBV5-1 and TRBJ2-7, with TRBD2 matching 13 bases. The CDR3 loop is CASSWGLAGSSYEQYF. CDR3 nucleotide sequence: TGCGCCAGCAGCTGGGGACTAGCGGGGAGCTCCTACGAGCAGTACTTC.